These T cell receptor beta chains were read from a single sample in a study of T cell responses to AZD1222 COVID-19 vaccine. Generated by immunoSEQ multiplex PCR, the TCRdb table keeps only in-frame clones and is missing some. The table lists some 96,000 clones, approximately 87% of them singletons. The sample was peripheral blood, taken on day 0 of MenACWY control vaccination. These receptors were collected from an adult in good health. The CDR3 runs from the conserved cysteine through the conserved F or W. The order of the fields is D gene, J gene, clone size, V gene, CDR3 DNA, CDR3 protein. The D gene is left open where the match is weak. Rows may omit the clone size; those that give it use once, few, many or a size class.

-,TRBJ2-2,-,TRBV7-9,TGTGCCAGCAGCTTAAGGGGGGCCTTCACCGGGGAGCTGTTTTTT,CASSLRGAFTGELFF
TRBD1,TRBJ1-5,-,TRBV12-3/TRBV12-4,TGTGCCAGCAGCCGACAGGGCCAGGAGCCCCAGCATTTT,CASSRQGQEPQHF
-,TRBJ2-7,-,TRBV28,TGTGCCAGCAAGAGGGGACATCTCTACGAGCAGTACTTC,CASKRGHLYEQYF
-,TRBJ1-6,-,TRBV5-4,TGTGCCAGCAGCTTGGCAGGCCTCGGAGATAATTCACCCCTCCACTTT,CASSLAGLGDNSPLHF
TRBD2,TRBJ2-3,-,TRBV6-1,TGTGCCAGCAGTGACCGATATAGCGGGGTACGGGCAGATACGCAGTATTTT,CASSDRYSGVRADTQYF
-,TRBJ1-4,few,TRBV28,TGTGCCAGCAGTTTATGGAAGGGCTCTAATGAAAAACTGTTTTTT,CASSLWKGSNEKLFF
-,TRBJ1-6,-,TRBV2,TGTGCCAGCAGTGACTTTGGGGGAGGCGCATCCCTCCACTTT,CASSDFGGGASLHF
-,TRBJ2-7,few,TRBV14,TGTGCCAGCAGCCAAGAGTTGGGCAGCCCGACGTACTTC,CASSQELGSPTYF
TRBD1,TRBJ1-1,-,TRBV19,TGTGCCAGTAGTATCGGAAACAGGGGTTGGAACACTGAAGCTTTCTTT,CASSIGNRGWNTEAFF
-,TRBJ2-5,-,TRBV7-2,TGTGCCAGCAGCACCTACGGGGGGCGGGAGACCCAGTACTTC,CASSTYGGRETQYF
-,TRBJ1-5,-,TRBV14,TGTGCCAGCAGCCAAGAAGTCTCGGGGCCCCAGCATTTT,CASSQEVSGPQHF
TRBD1,TRBJ1-3,-,TRBV19,TGTGCCAGTAACTTCCTACCGGGACAGGGGGAAGGAAACACCATATATTTT,CASNFLPGQGEGNTIYF
-,TRBJ1-3,-,TRBV6-5,TGTGCCAGCTCTCCAGGCTACTCTGGAAACACCATATATTTT,CASSPGYSGNTIYF
-,TRBJ2-6,-,TRBV28,TGTGCCAGCATGAAAAGCAACGGGGCCAACGTCCTGACTTTC,CASMKSNGANVLTF
-,TRBJ1-4,-,TRBV2,TGTGCCACCACGGGGAGCCCTAATGAAAAACTGTTTTTT,CATTGSPNEKLFF
-,TRBJ2-7,-,TRBV6-5,TGTGCCAGCAGTTACTCTGGTTCGGTGCCCGAGCAGTACTTC,CASSYSGSVPEQYF
-,TRBJ2-3,-,TRBV30,TGTGCCTGGAGTACGGGACTCAGCACAGATACGCAGTATTTT,CAWSTGLSTDTQYF
-,TRBJ1-6,few,TRBV4-3,TGCGCCAGCAGCCAAGATCCCAGGGGCAATAATTCACCCCTCCACTTT,CASSQDPRGNNSPLHF
TRBD1,TRBJ1-2,-,TRBV13,TGTGCCAGCAGCTTGGGGACAGGGATCACTAACTATGGCTACACCTTC,CASSLGTGITNYGYTF
TRBD1,TRBJ2-7,-,TRBV25-1,TGTGCCAGCAGTCCCCGGACAGGGCAAGGCGAGCAGTACTTC,CASSPRTGQGEQYF
TRBD2,TRBJ2-1,-,TRBV5-1,TGCGCCAGCAGCTTCCCCTCTAGCGGGATAGCATCCTACAATGAGCAGTTCTTC,CASSFPSSGIASYNEQFF
-,TRBJ1-6,-,TRBV7-2,TGTGCCAGCAGCACCCGGACAGACCATTCACCCCTCCACTTT,CASSTRTDHSPLHF
-,TRBJ2-3,-,TRBV30,TGTGCCTGGATGGGTGGGGGGGCAGCAGATACGCAGTATTTT,CAWMGGGAADTQYF
-,TRBJ2-7,-,TRBV19,TGTGCCAGTAGTATAGAGGCACCGTCCTACGAGCAGTACTTC,CASSIEAPSYEQYF
-,TRBJ2-3,-,TRBV7-2,TGTGCCAGCAGCTTAGGGGGACTGGGCACAGATACGCAGTATTTT,CASSLGGLGTDTQYF
-,TRBJ2-3,-,TRBV5-1,TGCGCCAGCAGCTTGGACCCCTCCTCCACAGATACGCAGTATTTT,CASSLDPSSTDTQYF
-,TRBJ1-2,-,TRBV12-3/TRBV12-4,TGTGCCAGCACTGAGACAGTCCCCTCGGGCTACACCTTC,CASTETVPSGYTF
-,TRBJ1-6,-,TRBV5-8,TGTGCCAGCAGGTGGGCGGGAGATTCACCCCTCCACTTT,CASRWAGDSPLHF
-,TRBJ2-7,-,TRBV5-1,TGCGCCAGCAGCTTGGACAGGACAACCTACGAGCAGTACTTC,CASSLDRTTYEQYF
TRBD1,TRBJ1-4,-,TRBV6-5,TGTGCCAGCAGACCAGGACAGGGGGGTGAAAAACTGTTTTTT,CASRPGQGGEKLFF
TRBD2,TRBJ2-3,-,TRBV4-1,TGCGCCAGCAGACTATACGGACTAGCGGGAGGTCGTAATACGCAGTATTTT,CASRLYGLAGGRNTQYF
-,TRBJ1-2,-,TRBV6-2/TRBV6-3,TGTGCCAGCAGTTACCCCCGCGCCGCCGGGACAAATTATGGCTACACCTTC,CASSYPRAAGTNYGYTF
TRBD1,TRBJ1-2,-,TRBV19,TGTGCCAGTAGGGCCGGAACGGGACAGGGGAACTATGGCTACACCTTC,CASRAGTGQGNYGYTF
-,TRBJ1-1,-,TRBV20-1,TGCAGTGCTAGCCCCACTCCTGAAGCTTTCTTT,CSASPTPEAFF
-,TRBJ1-1,-,TRBV9,TGTGCCAGCAGCGTAGGGACAACCATGAACACTGAAGCTTTCTTT,CASSVGTTMNTEAFF
-,TRBJ1-1,few,TRBV5-1,TGCGCCAGCAGCTCAATGGCCTACAAAGACTTCTGGGACGGCACTGAAGCTTTCTTT,CASSSMAYKDFWDGTEAFF
-,TRBJ2-7,-,TRBV4-3,TGCGCCAGCAGCCAAGTTTATCAGGGAGAGTTCGAGCAGTACTTC,CASSQVYQGEFEQYF
-,TRBJ1-1,-,TRBV5-6,TGTGCCAGCAGTGGACATGCGACTGAAGCTTTCTTT,CASSGHATEAFF
-,TRBJ2-2,-,TRBV19,TGTGCCAGTAGGGCCGGGACGAACACCGGGGAGCTGTTTTTT,CASRAGTNTGELFF
TRBD1,TRBJ2-7,once,TRBV27,TGTGCCAGCCGCCGGGGAAGGACAGGGTTCTACGAGCAGTACTTC,CASRRGRTGFYEQYF
TRBD1,TRBJ2-7,-,TRBV7-2,TGTGCCAGCAGCTTACAGGGGGCCCCTTACTACGAGCAGTACTTC,CASSLQGAPYYEQYF
TRBD1,TRBJ1-2,-,TRBV2,TGTGCCAGCAGTAGGTCAGGGGGCGCGAGTGGCTATGGCTACACCTTC,CASSRSGGASGYGYTF
-,TRBJ1-1,-,TRBV19,TGTGCCAGTAAGGGAGTCGGGGAGGCGAACACTGAAGCTTTCTTT,CASKGVGEANTEAFF
-,TRBJ1-5,few,TRBV30,TGTGCCTGGACCTACGGGGGGGTTAATCAGCCCCAGCATTTT,CAWTYGGVNQPQHF
TRBD1,TRBJ1-2,-,TRBV10-3,TGTGCCATCAGTGCCCCGGACAGGGAACGCGGCTACACCTTC,CAISAPDRERGYTF
-,TRBJ1-5,-,TRBV7-9,TGTGCCAGCAGCTTAGCATCGGAAGTGGGCGAGCCCCAGCATTTT,CASSLASEVGEPQHF
-,TRBJ1-1,-,TRBV5-6,TGTGCCAGCAGCTTCGAACCGGGAAGAGGTGCTTTCTTT,CASSFEPGRGAFF
TRBD2,TRBJ2-5,-,TRBV7-2,TGTGCCAGCAGCTTGGGGGGGAACCAAGAGACCCAGTACTTC,CASSLGGNQETQYF
TRBD1,TRBJ2-7,-,TRBV10-3,TGTGCCATCAGTGGAGGACAGGCCTACGAGCAGTACTTC,CAISGGQAYEQYF
TRBD1,TRBJ2-3,-,TRBV6-2/TRBV6-3,TGTGCCAGCAGTAGGTTGGGACAGGGTACAGATACGCAGTATTTT,CASSRLGQGTDTQYF
-,TRBJ1-2,once,TRBV29-1,TGCAGCGTTTTTGAAAACTATGGCTACACCTTC,CSVFENYGYTF
-,TRBJ1-3,-,TRBV28,TGTGCCAGCAGTTTTCGGAGGGGTCGCGGAAACACCATATATTTT,CASSFRRGRGNTIYF
-,TRBJ2-7,-,TRBV5-8,TGTGCCAGCAGCCCGGGACGGTACTACGAGCAGTACTTC,CASSPGRYYEQYF
-,TRBJ2-7,-,TRBV4-2,TGTGCCAGCAGCCTCAACGGCGGGGCGAACTACGAGCAGTACTTC,CASSLNGGANYEQYF